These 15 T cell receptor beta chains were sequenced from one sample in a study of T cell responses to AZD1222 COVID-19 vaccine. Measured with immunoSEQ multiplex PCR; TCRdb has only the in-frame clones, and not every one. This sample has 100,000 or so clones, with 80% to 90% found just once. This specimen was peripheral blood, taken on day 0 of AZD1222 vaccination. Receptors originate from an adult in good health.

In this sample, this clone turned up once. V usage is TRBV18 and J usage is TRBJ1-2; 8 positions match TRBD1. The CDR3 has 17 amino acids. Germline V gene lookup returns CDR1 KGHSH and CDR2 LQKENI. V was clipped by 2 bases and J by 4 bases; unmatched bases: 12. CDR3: CASSPGTGTVVGYGYTF. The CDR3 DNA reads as TGTGCCAGCTCACCAGGGACAGGAACTGTAGTTGGCTATGGCTACACCTTC.

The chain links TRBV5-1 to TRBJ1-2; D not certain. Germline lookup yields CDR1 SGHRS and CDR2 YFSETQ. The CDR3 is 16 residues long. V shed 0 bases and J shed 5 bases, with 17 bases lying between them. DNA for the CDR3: TGCGCCAGCAGCTTGGGGGATTTGGGGAACGGGTATGGCTACACCTTC. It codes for CASSLGDLGNGYGYTF.

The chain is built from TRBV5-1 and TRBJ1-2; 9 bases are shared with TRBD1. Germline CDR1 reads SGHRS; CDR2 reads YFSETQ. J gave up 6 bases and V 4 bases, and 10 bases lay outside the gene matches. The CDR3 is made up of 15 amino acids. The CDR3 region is CASSQNRGRTDGYTF. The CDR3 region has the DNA TGCGCCAGCAGCCAGAACAGGGGGCGCACGGATGGCTACACCTTC.

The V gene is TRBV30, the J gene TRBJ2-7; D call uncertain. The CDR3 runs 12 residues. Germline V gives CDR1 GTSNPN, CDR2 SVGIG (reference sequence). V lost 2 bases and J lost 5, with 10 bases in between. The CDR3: CAWSTGPDEQYF. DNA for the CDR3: TGTGCCTGGAGTACCGGGCCCGACGAGCAGTACTTC.

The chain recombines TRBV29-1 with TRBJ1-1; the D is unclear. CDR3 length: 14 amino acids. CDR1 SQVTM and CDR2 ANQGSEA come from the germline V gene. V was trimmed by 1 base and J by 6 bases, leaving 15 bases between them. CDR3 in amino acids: CSVEGTAGRAEAFF. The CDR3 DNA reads TGCAGCGTTGAAGGGACGGCGGGGAGGGCTGAAGCTTTCTTT. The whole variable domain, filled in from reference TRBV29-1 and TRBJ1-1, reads SAVISQKPSRDICQRGTSLTIQCQVDSQVTMMFWYRQQPGQSLTLIATANQGSEATYESGFVIDKFPISRPNLTFSTLTVSNMSPEDSSIYLCSVEGTAGRAEAFFGQGTRLTVV.

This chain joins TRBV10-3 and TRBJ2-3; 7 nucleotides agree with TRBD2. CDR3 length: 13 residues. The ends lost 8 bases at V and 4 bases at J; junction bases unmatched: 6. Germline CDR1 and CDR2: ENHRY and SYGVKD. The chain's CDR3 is CAIGAGAADTQYF. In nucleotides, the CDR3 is TGTGCCATCGGGGCGGGAGCCGCAGATACGCAGTATTTT.

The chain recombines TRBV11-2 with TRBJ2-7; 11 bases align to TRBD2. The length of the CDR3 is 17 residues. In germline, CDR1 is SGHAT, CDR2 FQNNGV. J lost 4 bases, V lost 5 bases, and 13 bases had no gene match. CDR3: CASSRTNSGRAYYEQYF. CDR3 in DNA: TGTGCCAGCAGCCGGACCAATAGCGGGAGGGCCTATTACGAGCAGTACTTC.

The CDR3 loop is CSASRLAGGTPDTQYF. CDR3 DNA sequence: TGCAGTGCTAGTAGGCTAGCGGGGGGGACACCAGATACGCAGTATTTT. The chain has TRBV20-1 and TRBJ2-3; TRBD2 matches at 12 bases. The length of the CDR3 is 16 residues. From germline, CDR1 is DFQATT and CDR2 SNEGSKA (reference sequence). V was clipped by 3 bases and J by 4 bases; unmatched bases: 8.

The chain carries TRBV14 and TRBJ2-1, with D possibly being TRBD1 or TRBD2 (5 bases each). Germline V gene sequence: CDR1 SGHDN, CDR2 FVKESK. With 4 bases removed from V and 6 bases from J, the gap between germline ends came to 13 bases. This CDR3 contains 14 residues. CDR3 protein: CASSLNRDPNEQFF. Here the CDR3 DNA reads TGTGCCAGCAGCCTAAACCGGGACCCCAATGAGCAGTTCTTC.

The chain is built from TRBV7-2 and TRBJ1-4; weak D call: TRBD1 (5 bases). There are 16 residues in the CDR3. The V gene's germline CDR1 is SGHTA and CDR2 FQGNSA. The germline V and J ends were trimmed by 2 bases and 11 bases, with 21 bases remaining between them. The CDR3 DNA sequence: TGTGCCAGCAGCTTATCGCCTTCAGGGACTAATAGGAAACTGTTTTTT. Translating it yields CASSLSPSGTNRKLFF.

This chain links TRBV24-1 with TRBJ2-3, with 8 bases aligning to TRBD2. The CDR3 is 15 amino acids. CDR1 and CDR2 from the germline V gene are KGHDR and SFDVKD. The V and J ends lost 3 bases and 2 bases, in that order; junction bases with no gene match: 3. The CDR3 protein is CATSDIAGITDTQYF. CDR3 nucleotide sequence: TGTGCCACCAGTGATATAGCGGGGATCACAGATACGCAGTATTTT.

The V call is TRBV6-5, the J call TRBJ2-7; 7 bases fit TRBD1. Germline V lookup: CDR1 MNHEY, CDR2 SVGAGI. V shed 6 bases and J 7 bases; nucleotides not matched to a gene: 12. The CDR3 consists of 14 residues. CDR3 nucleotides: TGTGCCAGCAGGGGACGGACAGGCCGCCTGGAGCAGTACTTC. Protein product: CASRGRTGRLEQYF.

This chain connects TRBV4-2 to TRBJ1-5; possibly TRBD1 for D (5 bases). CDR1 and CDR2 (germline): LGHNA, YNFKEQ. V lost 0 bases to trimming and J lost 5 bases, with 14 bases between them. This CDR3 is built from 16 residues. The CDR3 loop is CASSQDQGRGDQPQHF. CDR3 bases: TGTGCCAGCAGCCAAGATCAAGGGCGGGGGGATCAGCCCCAGCATTTT.

CDR3 protein: CATSKRRDYEQYF. In DNA form, the CDR3 reads TGTGCCACCAGCAAACGCCGGGACTACGAGCAGTACTTC. The chain links TRBV15 to TRBJ2-7, with TRBD2 as a possible D gene (5 bases). The CDR3 covers 13 residues. In germline, CDR1 is LNHNV, CDR2 YYDKDF (reference sequence). The V and J ends lost 4 bases and 3 bases respectively, with 10 bases between them.

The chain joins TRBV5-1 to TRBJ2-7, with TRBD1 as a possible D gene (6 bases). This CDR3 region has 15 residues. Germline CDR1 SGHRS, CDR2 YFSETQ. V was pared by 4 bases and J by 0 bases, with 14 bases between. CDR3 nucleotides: TGCGCCAGCAGCCAGGGGACATCCAGCTCCTACGAGCAGTACTTC. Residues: CASSQGTSSSYEQYF.